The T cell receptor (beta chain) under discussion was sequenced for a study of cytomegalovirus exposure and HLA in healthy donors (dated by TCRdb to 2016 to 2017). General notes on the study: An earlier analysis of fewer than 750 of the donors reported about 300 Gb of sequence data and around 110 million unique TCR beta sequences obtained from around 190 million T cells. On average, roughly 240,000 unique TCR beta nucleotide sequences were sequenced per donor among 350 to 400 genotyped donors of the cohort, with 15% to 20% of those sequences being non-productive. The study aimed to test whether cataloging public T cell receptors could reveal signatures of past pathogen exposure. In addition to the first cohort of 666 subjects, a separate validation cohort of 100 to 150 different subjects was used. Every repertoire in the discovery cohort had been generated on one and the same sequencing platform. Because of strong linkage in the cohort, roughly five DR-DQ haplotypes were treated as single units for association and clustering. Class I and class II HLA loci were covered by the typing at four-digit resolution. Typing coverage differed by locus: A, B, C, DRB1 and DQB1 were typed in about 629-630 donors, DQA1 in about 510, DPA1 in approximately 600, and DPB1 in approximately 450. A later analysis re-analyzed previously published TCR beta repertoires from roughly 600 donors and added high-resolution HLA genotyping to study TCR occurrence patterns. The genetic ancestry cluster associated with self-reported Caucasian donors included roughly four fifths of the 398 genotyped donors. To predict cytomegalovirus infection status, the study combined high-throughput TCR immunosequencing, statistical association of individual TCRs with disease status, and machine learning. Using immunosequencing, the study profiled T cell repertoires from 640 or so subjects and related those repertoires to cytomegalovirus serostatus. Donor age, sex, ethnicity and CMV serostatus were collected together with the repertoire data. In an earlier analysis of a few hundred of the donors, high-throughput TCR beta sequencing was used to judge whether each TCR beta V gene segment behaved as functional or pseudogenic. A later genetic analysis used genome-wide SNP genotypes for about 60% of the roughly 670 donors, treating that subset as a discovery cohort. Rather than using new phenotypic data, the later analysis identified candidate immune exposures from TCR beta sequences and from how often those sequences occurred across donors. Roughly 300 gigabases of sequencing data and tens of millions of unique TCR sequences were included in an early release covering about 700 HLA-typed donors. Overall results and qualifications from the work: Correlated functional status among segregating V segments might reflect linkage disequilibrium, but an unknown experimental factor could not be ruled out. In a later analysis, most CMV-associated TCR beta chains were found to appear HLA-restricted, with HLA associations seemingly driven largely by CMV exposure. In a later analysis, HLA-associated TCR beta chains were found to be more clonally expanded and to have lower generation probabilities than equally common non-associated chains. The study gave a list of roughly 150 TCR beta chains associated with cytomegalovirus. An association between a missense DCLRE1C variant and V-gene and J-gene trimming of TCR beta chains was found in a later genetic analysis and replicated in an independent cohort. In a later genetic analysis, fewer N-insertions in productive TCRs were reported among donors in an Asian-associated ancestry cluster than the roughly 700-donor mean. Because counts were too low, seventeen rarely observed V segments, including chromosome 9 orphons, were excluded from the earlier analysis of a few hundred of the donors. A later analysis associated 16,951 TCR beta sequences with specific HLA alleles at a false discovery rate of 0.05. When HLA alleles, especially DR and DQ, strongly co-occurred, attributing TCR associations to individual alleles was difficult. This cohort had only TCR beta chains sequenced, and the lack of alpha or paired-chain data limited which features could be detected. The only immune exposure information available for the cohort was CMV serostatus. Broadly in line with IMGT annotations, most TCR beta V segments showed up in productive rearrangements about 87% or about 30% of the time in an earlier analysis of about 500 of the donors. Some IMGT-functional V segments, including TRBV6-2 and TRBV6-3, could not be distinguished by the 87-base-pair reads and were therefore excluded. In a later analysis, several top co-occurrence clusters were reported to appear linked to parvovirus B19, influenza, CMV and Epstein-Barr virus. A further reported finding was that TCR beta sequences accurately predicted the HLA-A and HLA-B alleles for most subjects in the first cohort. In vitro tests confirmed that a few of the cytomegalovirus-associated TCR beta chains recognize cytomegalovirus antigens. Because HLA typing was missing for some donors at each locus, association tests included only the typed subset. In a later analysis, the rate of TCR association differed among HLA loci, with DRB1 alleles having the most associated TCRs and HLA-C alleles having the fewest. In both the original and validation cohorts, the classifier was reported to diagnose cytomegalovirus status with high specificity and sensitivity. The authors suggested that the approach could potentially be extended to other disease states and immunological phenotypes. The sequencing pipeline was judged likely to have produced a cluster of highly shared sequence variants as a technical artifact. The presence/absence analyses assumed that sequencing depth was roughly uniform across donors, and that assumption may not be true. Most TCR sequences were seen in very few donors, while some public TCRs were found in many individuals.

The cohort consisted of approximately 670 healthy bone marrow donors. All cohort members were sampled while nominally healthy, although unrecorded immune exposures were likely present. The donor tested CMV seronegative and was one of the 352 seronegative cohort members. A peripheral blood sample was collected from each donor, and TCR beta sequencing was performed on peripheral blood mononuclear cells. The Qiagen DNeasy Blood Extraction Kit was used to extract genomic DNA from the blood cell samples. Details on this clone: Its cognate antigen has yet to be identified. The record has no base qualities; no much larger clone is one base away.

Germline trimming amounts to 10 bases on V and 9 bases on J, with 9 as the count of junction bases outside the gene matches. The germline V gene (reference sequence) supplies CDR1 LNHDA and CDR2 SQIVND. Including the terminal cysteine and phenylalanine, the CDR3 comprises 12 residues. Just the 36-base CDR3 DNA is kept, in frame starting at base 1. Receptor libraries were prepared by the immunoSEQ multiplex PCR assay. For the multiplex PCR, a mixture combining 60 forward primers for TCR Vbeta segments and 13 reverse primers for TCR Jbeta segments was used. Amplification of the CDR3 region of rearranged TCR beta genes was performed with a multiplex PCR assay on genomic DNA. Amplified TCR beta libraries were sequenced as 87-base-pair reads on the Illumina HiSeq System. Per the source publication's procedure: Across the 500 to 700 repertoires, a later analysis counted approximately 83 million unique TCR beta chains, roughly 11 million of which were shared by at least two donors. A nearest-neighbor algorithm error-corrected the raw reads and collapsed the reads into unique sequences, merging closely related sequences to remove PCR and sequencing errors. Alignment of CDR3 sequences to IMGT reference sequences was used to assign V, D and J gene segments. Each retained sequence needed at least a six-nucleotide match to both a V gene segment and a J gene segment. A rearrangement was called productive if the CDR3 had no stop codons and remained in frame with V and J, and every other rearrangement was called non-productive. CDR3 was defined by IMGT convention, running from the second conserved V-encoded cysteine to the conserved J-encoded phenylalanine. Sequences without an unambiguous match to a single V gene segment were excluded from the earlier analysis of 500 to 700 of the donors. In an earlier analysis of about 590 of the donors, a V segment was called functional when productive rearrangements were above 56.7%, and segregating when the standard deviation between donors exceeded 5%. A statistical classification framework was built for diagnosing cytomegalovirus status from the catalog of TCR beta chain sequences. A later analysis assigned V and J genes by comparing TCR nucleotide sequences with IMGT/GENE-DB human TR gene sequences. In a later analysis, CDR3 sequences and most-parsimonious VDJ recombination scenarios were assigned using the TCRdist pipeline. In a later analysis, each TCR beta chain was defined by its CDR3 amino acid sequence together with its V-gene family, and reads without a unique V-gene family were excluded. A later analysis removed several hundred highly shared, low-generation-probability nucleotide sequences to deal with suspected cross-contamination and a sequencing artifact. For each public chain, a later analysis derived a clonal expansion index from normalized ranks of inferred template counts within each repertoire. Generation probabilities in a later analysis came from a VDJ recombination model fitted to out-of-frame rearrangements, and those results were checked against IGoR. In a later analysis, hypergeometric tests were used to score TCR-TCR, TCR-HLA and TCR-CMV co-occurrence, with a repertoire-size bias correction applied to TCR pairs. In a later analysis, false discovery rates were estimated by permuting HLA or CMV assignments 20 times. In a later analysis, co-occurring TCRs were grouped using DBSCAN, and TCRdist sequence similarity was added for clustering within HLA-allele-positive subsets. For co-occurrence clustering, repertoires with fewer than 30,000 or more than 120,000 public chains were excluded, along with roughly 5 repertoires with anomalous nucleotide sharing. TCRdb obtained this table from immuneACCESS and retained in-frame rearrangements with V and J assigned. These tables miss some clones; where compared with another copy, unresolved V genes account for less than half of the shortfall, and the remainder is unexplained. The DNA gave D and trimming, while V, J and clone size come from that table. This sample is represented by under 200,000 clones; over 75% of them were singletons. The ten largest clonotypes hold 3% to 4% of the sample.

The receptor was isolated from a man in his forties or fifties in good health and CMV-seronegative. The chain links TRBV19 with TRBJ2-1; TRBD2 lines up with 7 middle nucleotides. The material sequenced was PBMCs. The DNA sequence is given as TGTGCCACCAGGACTAGTTCCCGTGAGCAGTTCTTC. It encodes CATRTSSREQFF.